This TCR beta chain was sequenced during a study of blood T cell repertoires in COVID-19. Study-level background: From the United States, Italy and Spain came samples of acute and convalescent COVID-19. The cDNA or gDNA used as material had been derived from T cells, B-cell-depleted T cells, or PBMCs.

This CDR3 has 14 residues. Looked up from germline, CDR1 is SEHNR and CDR2 is FQNEAQ (reference sequence). V dropped 5 bases and J dropped 0 bases, with 8 bases sitting between them. This clone was recorded a few times. Produced via immunoSEQ multiplex PCR; TCRdb's table is partial and in-frame only. In the table there are 180,000 or so clones, over 65% of which are singletons. The specimen was PBMCs or T cells enriched from blood (not recorded which). The sequence came from a woman between 45 and 65 years old who had recovered from COVID-19. The V gene is TRBV7-9, the J gene TRBJ1-3; no clear D gene. CDR3 DNA: TGTGCCAGCAGCGAACTGTACTCTGGAAACACCATATATTTT. Residues: CASSELYSGNTIYF.